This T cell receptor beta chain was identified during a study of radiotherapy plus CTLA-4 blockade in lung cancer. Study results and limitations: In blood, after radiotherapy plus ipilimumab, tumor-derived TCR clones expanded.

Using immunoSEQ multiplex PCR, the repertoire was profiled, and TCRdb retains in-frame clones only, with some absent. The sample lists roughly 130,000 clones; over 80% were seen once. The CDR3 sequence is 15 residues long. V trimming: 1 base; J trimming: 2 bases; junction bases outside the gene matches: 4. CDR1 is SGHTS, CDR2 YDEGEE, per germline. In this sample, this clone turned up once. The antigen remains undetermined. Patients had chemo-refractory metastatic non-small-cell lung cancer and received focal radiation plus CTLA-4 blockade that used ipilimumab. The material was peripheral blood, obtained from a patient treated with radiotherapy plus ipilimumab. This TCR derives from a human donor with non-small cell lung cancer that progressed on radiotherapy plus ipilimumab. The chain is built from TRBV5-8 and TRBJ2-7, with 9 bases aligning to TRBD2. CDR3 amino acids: CASSLMAGGPYEQYF. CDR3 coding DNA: TGTGCCAGCAGCTTGATGGCGGGAGGGCCCTACGAGCAGTACTTC. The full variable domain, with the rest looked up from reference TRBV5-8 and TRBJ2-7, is EAGVTQSPTHLIKTRGQQATLRCSPISGHTSVYWYQQALGLGLQFLLWYDEGEERNRGNFPPRFSGRQFPNYSSELNVNALELEDSALYLCASSLMAGGPYEQYFGPGTRLTVT.